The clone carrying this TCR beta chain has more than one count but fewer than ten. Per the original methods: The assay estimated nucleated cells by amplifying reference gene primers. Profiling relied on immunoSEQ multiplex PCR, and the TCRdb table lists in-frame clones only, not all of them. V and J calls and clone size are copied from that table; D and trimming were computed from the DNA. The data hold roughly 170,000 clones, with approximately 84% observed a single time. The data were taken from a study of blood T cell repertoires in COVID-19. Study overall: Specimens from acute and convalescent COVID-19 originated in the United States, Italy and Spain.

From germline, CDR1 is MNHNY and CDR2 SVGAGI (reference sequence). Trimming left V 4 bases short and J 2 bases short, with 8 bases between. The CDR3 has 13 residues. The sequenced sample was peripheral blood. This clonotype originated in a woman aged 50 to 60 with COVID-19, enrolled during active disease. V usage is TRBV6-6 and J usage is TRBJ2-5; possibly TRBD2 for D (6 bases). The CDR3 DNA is TGTGCCAGCAGTTTCGGGACTCAAGAGACCCAGTACTTC. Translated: CASSFGTQETQYF.